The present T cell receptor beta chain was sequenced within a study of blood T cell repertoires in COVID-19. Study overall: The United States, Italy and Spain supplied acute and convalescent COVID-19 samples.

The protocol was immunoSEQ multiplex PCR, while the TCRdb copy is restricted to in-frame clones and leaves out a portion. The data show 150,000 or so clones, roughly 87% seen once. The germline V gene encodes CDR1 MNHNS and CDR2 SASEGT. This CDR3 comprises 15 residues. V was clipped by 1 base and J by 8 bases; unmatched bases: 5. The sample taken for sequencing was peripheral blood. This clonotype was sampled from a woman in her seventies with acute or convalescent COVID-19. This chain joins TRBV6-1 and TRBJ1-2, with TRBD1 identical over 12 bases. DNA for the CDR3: TGTGCCAGCAGTGAAGTGGGACAGGGGGCCCCAGGCTACACCTTC. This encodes CASSEVGQGAPGYTF.